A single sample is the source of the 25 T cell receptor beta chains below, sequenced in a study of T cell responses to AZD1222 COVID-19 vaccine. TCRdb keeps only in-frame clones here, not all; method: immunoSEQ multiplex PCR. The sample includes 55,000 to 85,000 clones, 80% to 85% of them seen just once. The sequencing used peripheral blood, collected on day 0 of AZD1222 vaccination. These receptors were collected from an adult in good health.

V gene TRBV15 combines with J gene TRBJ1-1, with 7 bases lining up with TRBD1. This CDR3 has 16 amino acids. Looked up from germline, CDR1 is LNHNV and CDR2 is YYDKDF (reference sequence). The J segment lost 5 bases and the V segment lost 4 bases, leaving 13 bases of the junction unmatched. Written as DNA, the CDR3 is TGTGCCACCAGCAAACAACAGGGGAGGAGGGATACTGAAGCTTTCTTT. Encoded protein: CATSKQQGRRDTEAFF.

CDR3 bases: TGCGCCAGCAGCTCCGGGACAGGGGCAGATGGCTACACCTTC. Its protein product is CASSSGTGADGYTF. The J gene is TRBJ1-2, the V gene TRBV5-1; 10 bases are shared with TRBD1. The CDR3 loop spans 14 amino acids. Germline CDR1 SGHRS, CDR2 YFSETQ. Trimming took 3 bases from V and 6 from J; bases not matched to a gene: 5.

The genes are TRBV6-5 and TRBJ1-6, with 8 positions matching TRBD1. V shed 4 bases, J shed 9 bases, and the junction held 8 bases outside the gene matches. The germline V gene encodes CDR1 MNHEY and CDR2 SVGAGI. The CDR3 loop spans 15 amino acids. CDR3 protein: CASSLGGQGASPLHF. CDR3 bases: TGTGCCAGCAGTTTGGGTGGACAGGGAGCTTCACCCCTCCACTTT.

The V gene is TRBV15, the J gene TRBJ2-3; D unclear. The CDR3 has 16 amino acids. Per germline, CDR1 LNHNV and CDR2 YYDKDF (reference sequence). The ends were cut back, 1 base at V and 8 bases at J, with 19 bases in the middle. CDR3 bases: TGTGCCACCAGCAGAGCGGTGTCAGCCGGTTTAGGTACGCAGTATTTT. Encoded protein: CATSRAVSAGLGTQYF. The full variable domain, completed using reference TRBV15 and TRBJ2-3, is DAMVIQNPRYQVTQFGKPVTLSCSQTLNHNVMYWYQQKSSQAPKLLFHYYDKDFNNEADTPDNFQSRRPNTSFCFLDIRSPGLGDTAMYLCATSRAVSAGLGTQYFGPGTRLTVL.

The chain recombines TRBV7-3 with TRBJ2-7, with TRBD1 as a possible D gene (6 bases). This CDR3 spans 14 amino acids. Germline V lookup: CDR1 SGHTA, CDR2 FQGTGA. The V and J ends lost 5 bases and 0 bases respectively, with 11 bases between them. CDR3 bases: TGTGCCAGCAGCCCAGGGGCCAACTCCTACGAGCAGTACTTC. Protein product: CASSPGANSYEQYF.

The CDR3 sequence is CASSESTDTQYF. The CDR3 nucleotides are TGTGCCAGCAGTGAATCCACAGATACGCAGTATTTT. The rearrangement links TRBV12-3 or TRBV12-4 to TRBJ2-3; D uncertain. This CDR3 is 12 amino acids long. V was trimmed by 5 bases and J by 2 bases, leaving 5 bases between them.

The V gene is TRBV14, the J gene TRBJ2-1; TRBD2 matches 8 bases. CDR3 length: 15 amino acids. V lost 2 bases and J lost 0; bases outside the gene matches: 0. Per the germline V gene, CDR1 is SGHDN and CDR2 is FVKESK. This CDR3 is CASSQLAGSYNEQFF. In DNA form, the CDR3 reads TGTGCCAGCAGCCAACTAGCGGGCTCCTACAATGAGCAGTTCTTC.

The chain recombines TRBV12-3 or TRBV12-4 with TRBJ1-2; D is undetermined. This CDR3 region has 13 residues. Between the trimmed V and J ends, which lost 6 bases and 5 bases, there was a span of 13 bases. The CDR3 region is CASSDTGPYGYTF. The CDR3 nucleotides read TGTGCCAGCAGCGACACCGGTCCGTATGGCTACACCTTC.

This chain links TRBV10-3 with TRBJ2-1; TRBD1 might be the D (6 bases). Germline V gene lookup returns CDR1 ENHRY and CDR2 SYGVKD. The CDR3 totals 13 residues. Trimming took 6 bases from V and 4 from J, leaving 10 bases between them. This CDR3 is CAISPGQYNEQFF. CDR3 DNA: TGTGCCATCAGCCCGGGACAATACAATGAGCAGTTCTTC.

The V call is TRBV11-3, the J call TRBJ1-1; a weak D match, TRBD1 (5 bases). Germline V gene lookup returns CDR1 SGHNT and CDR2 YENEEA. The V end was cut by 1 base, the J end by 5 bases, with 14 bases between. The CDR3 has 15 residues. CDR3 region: CASSLGLGRGTEAFF. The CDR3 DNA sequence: TGTGCCAGCAGCTTAGGGCTCGGTCGGGGGACTGAAGCTTTCTTT.

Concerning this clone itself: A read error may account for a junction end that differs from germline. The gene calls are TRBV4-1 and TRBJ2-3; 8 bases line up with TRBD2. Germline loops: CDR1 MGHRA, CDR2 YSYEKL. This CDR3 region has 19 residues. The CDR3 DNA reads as TGCGCCAGTAGCCGTTTTGGGACCCAGCGGGGGACCCCCACAGATACGCAGTATTTT. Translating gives CASSRFGTQRGTPTDTQYF.

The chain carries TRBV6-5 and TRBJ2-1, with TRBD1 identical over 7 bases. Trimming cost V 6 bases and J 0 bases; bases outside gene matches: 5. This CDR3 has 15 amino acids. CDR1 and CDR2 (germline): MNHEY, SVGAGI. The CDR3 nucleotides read TGTGCCAGCAGAGTGGACAGGAGCTCCTACAATGAGCAGTTCTTC. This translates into CASRVDRSSYNEQFF.

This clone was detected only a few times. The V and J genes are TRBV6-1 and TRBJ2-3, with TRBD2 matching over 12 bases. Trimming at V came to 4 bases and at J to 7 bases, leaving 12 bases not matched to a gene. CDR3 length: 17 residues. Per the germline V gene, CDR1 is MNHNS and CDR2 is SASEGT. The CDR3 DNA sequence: TGTGCCAGCAGTGTGCCACTAGCGGGGGGCGAGAGTTATACGCAGTATTTT. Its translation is CASSVPLAGGESYTQYF.

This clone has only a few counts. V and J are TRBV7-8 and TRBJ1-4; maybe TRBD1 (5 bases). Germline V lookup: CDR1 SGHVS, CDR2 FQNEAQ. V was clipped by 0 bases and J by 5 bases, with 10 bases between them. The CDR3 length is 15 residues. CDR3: CASSLAAAGNEKLFF. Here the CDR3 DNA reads TGTGCCAGCAGCTTAGCGGCGGCAGGGAATGAAAAACTGTTTTTT.

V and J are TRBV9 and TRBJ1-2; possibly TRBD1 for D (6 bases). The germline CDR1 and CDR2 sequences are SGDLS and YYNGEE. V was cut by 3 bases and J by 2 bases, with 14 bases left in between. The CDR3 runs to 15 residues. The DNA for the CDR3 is TGTGCCAGCAGCGGCAGGGGAAACCCGAACTATGGCTACACCTTC. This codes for CASSGRGNPNYGYTF.

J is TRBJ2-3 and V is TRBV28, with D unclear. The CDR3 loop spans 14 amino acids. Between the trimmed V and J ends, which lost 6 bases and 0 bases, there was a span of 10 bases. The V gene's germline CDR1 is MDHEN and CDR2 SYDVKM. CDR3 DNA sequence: TGTGCCAGCAGGTACCAAGGGAGCACAGATACGCAGTATTTT. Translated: CASRYQGSTDTQYF.

The CDR3 coding sequence is TGTGCCAGCAGCTTGGCGTTTGACAGCGGCCAAGAGACCCAGTACTTC. Translating gives CASSLAFDSGQETQYF. The chain joins TRBV5-8 to TRBJ2-5; perhaps D is TRBD1 or TRBD2 (5 bases each). Trimming removed 0 bases at V and 1 base at J, with 13 bases between. CDR3 size: 16 residues. Germline CDR1 is SGHTS and CDR2 is YDEGEE.

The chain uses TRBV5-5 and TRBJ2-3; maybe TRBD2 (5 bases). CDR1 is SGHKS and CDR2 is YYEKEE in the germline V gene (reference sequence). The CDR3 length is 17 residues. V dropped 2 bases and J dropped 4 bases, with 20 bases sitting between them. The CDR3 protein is CASSFLGASRSSDTQYF. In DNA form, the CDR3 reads TGTGCCAGCAGCTTTTTGGGTGCTAGCCGTTCCTCAGATACGCAGTATTTT.

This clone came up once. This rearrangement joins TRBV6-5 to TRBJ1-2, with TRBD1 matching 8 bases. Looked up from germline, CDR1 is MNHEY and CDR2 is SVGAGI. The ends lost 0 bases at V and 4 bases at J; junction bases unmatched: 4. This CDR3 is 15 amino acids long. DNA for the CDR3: TGTGCCAGCAGTTACTCGACAGGGGATAGCTATGGCTACACCTTC. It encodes CASSYSTGDSYGYTF.

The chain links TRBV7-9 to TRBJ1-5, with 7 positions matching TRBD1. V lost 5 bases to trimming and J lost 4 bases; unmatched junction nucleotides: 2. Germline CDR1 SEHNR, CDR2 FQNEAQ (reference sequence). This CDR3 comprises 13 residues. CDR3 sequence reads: CASSVQGNQPQHF. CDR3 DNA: TGTGCCAGCAGCGTACAGGGGAATCAGCCCCAGCATTTT. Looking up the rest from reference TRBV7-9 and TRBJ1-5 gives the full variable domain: DTGVSQNPRHKITKRGQNVTFRCDPISEHNRLYWYRQTLGQGPEFLTYFQNEAQLEKSRLLSDRFSAERPKGSFSTLEIQRTEQGDSAMYLCASSVQGNQPQHFGDGTRLSIL.

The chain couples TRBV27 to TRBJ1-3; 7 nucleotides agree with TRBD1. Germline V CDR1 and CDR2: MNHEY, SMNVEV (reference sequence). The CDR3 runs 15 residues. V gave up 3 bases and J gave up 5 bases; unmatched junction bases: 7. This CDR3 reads CASSFQGGLRNTIYF. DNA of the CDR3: TGTGCCAGCAGTTTCCAGGGGGGACTACGAAACACCATATATTTT.

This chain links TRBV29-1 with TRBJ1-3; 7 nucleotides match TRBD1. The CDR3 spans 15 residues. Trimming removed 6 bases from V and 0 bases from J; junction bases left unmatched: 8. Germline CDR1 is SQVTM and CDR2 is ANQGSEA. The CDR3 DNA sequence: TGCAGCGTGGCCGGGACAGTGAGCTCTGGAAACACCATATATTTT. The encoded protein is CSVAGTVSSGNTIYF.

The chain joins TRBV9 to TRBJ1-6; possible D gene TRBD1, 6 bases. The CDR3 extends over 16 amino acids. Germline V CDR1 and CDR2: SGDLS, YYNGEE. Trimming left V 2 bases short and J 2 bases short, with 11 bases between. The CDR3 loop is CASSVTGNPYNSPLHF. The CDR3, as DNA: TGTGCCAGCAGCGTTACAGGGAATCCCTATAATTCACCCCTCCACTTT. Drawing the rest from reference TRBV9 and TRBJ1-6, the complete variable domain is DSGVTQTPKHLITATGQRVTLRCSPRSGDLSVYWYQQSLDQGLQFLIQYYNGEERAKGNILERFSAQQFPDLHSELNLSSLELGDSALYFCASSVTGNPYNSPLHFGNGTRLTVT.

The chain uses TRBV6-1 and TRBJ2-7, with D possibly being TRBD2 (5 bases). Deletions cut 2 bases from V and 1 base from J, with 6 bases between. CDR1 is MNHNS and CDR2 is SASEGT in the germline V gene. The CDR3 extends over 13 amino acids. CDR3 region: CASSEPGSYEQYF. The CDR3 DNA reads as TGTGCCAGCAGTGAACCGGGATCCTACGAGCAGTACTTC.

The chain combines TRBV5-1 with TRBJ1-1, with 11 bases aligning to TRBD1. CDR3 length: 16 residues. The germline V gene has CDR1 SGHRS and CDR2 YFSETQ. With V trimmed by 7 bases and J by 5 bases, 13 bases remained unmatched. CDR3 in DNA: TGCGCCAGCTGGACCGGGACAGGGGGATCAAGAACTGAAGCTTTCTTT. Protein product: CASWTGTGGSRTEAFF.